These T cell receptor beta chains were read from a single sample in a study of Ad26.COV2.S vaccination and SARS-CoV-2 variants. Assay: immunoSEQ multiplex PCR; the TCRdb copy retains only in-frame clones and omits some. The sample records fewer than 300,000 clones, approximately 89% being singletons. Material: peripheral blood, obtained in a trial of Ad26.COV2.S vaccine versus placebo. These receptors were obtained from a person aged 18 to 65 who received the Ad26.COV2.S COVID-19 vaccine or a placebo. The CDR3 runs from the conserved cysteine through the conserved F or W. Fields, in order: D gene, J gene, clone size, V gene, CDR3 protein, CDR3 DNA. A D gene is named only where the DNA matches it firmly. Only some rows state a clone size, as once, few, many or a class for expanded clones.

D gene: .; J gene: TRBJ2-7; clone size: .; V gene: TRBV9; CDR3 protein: CASSPWKYGEQYF; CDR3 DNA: TGTGCCAGCAGCCCCTGGAAATACGGGGAGCAGTACTTC
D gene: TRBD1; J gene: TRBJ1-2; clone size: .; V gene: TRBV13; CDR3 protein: CASSATGALYGYTF; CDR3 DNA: TGTGCCAGCAGCGCCACAGGGGCCCTTTATGGCTACACCTTC
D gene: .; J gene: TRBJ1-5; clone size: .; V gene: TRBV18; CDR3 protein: CASSPGQASNQPQHF; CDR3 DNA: TGTGCCAGCTCACCGGGGCAGGCTAGCAATCAGCCCCAGCATTTT
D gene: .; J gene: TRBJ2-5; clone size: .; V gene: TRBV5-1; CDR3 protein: CASSSGPGETQYF; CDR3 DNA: TGCGCCAGCAGCTCGGGACCAGGGGAGACCCAGTACTTC
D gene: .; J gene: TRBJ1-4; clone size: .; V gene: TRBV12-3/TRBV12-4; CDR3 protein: CASNGHSNEKLFF; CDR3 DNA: TGTGCCAGCAATGGGCACAGTAATGAAAAACTGTTTTTT
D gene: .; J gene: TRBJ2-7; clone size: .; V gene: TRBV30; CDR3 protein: CAWSTGTVNEQYF; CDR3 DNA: TGTGCCTGGTCGACGGGGACGGTGAACGAGCAGTACTTC
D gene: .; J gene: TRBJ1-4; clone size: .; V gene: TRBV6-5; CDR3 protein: CASRRQGATNEKLFF; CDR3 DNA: TGTGCCAGCAGACGTCAGGGTGCAACTAATGAAAAACTGTTTTTT
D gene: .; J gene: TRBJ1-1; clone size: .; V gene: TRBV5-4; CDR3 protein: CASSLGQANTEAFF; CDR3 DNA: TGTGCCAGCAGCTTGGGACAGGCGAACACTGAAGCTTTCTTT
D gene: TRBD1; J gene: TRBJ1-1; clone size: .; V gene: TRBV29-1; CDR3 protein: CSVTGGPGAEAFF; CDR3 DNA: TGCAGCGTGACAGGGGGCCCAGGGGCTGAAGCTTTCTTT
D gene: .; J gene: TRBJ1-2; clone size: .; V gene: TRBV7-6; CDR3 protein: CASSPTRSGRYYGYTF; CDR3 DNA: TGTGCCAGCAGCCCAACCCGGAGCGGCAGATACTATGGCTACACCTTC
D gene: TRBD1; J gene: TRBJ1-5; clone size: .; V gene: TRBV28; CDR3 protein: CASSEDRGRNQPQHF; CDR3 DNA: TGTGCCAGCAGTGAGGACAGGGGAAGGAATCAGCCCCAGCATTTT
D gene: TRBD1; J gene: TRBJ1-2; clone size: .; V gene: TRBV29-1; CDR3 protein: CSVGPIPGDRGLSSYGYTF; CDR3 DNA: TGCAGCGTTGGACCGATACCCGGGGACAGGGGGCTTTCGAGCTATGGCTACACCTTC
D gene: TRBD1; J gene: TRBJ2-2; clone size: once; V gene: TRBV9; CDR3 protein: CASSLPQGANTGELFF; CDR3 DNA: TGTGCCAGCAGCCTTCCACAGGGGGCTAACACCGGGGAGCTGTTTTTT
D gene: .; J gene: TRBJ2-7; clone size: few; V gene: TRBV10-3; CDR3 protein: CAIRDTSGRGSEQYF; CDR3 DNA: TGTGCCATCAGGGACACCTCGGGCAGGGGATCAGAGCAGTACTTC
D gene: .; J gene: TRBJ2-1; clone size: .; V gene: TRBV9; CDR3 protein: CASSNGAGDQDEQFF; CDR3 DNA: TGTGCCAGCAGTAATGGGGCAGGGGATCAAGATGAGCAGTTCTTC
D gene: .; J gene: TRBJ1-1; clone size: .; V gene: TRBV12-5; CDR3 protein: CASGPEPNTEAFF; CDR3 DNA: TGTGCTAGTGGTCCGGAACCGAACACTGAAGCTTTCTTT
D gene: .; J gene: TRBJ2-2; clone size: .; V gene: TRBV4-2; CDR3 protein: CASSQDPSGELFF; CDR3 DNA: TGTGCCAGCAGCCAAGACCCCAGCGGGGAGCTGTTTTTT
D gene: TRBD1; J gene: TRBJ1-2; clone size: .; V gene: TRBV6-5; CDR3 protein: CASSYYAGQGEDGYTF; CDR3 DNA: TGTGCCAGCAGTTACTACGCGGGACAGGGGGAGGATGGCTACACCTTC
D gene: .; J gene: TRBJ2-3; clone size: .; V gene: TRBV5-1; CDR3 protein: CASSLLLAGSDTQYF; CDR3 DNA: TGCGCCAGCAGCTTGTTACTAGCCGGGTCAGATACGCAGTATTTT
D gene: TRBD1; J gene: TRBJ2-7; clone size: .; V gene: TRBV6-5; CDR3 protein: CASSSLGTGSYEQYF; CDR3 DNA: TGTGCCAGCAGCTCCCTCGGGACAGGGTCTTACGAGCAGTACTTC
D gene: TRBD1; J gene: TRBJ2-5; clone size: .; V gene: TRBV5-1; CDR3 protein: CASSPTGWQTQYF; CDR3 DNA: TGCGCCAGCAGCCCGACAGGGTGGCAGACCCAGTACTTC
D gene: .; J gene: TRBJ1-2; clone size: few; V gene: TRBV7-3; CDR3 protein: CASSPGTEFYGYTF; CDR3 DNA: TGTGCCAGCAGCCCTGGGACGGAGTTCTATGGCTACACCTTC
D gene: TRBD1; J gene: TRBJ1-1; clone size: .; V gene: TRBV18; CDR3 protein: CASSPNRGEAFF; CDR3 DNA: TGTGCCAGCTCACCAAACAGGGGAGAAGCTTTCTTT
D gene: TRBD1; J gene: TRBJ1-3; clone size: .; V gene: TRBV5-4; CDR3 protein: CASSLAGQGRNTIYF; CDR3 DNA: TGTGCCAGCAGCTTGGCAGGACAGGGGAGAAACACCATATATTTT
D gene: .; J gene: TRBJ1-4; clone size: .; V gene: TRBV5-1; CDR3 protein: CASSQDPSTNEKLFF; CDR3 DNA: TGCGCCAGCAGCCAGGACCCGTCAACTAATGAAAAACTGTTTTTT
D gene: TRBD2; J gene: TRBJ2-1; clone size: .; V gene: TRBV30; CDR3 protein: CAWRVLADNYNEQFF; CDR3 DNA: TGTGCCTGGAGGGTACTAGCGGACAATTACAATGAGCAGTTCTTC
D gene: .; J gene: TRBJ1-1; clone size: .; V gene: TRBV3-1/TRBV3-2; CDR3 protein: CASSQEFGGGTEAFF; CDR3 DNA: TGTGCCAGCAGCCAAGAATTTGGGGGAGGCACTGAAGCTTTCTTT
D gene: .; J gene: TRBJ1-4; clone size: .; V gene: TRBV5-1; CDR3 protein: CASSLFGVGGNEKLFF; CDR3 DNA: TGCGCCAGCAGCCTGTTCGGAGTGGGAGGGAATGAAAAACTGTTTTTT
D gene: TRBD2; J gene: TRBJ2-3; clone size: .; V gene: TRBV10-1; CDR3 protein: CATLSRENLADTQYF; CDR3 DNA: TGCGCCACCCTCTCGCGGGAGAATCTGGCAGATACGCAGTATTTT
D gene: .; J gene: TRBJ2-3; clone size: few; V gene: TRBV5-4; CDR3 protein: CASQGRSDTQYF; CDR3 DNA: TGTGCCAGCCAGGGGCGGTCAGATACGCAGTATTTT
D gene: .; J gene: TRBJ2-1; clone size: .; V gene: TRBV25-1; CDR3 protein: CASSPANEQFF; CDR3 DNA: TGTGCCAGCAGTCCAGCGAATGAGCAGTTCTTC
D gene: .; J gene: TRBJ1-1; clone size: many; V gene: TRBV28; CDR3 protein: CASSLPDGTNTEAFF; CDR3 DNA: TGTGCCAGCAGTTTACCAGACGGGACGAACACTGAAGCTTTCTTT
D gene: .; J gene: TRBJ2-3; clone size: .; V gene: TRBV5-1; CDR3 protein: CASGGTASTDTQYF; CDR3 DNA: TGCGCCAGCGGAGGCACGGCGAGCACAGATACGCAGTATTTT
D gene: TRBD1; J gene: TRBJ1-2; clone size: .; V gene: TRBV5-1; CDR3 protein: CASSSRDSYGYTF; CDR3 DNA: TGCGCCAGCAGCTCCCGGGACAGCTATGGCTACACCTTC
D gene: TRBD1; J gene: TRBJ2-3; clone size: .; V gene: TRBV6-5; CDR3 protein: CATRPGQGTDTQYF; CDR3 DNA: TGTGCCACCCGCCCCGGACAGGGCACAGATACGCAGTATTTT
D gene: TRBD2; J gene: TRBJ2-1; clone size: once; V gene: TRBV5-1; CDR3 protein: CASSFLAGGLNEQFF; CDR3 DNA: TGCGCCAGCAGCTTCTTAGCGGGAGGGCTCAATGAGCAGTTCTTC
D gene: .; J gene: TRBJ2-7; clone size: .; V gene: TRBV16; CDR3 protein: CASSPRRGASVGEQYF; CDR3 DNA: TGTGCCAGCAGCCCCCGTCGGGGCGCCTCCGTTGGCGAGCAGTACTTC
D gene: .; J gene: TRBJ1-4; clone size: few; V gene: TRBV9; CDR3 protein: CASSVEGNWGGREKLFF; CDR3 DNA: TGTGCCAGCAGCGTAGAAGGCAATTGGGGAGGGCGTGAAAAACTGTTTTTT
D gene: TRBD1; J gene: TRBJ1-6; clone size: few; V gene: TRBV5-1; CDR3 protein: CASRGQEDSPLHF; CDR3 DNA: TGCGCCAGCAGAGGACAGGAGGATTCACCCCTCCACTTT
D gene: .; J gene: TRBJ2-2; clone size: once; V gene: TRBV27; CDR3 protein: CASKSGNANTGELFF; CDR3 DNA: TGTGCCAGCAAGTCAGGGAACGCGAACACCGGGGAGCTGTTTTTT
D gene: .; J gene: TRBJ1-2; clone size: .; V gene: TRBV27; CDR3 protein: CASSPTGMRNYGYTF; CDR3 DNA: TGTGCCAGCAGTCCTACCGGGATGAGGAACTATGGCTACACCTTC
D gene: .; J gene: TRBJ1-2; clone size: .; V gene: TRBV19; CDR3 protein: CASNYAGWDYGYTF; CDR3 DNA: TGTGCCAGTAACTATGCAGGATGGGACTATGGCTACACCTTC
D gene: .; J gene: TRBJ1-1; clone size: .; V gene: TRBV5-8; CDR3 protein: CASSLGSAWGFF; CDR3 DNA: TGTGCCAGCAGCTTGGGGTCGGCCTGGGGTTTCTTT
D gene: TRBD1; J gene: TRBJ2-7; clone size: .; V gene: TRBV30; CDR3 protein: CAWTGTGEGEQYF; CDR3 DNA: TGTGCCTGGACCGGGACAGGGGAAGGCGAGCAGTACTTC
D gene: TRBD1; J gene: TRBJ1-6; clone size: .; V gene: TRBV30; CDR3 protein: CAWSVSGTGSSPLHF; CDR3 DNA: TGTGCCTGGAGTGTTTCAGGGACAGGCAGCTCACCCCTCCACTTT